This TCR beta chain appears in the sequencing data of a study of tissue T cells after allogeneic stem cell transplantation (dated by TCRdb to between 2022 and 2023). A note on the overall study: The study profiled TCR beta repertoires across many tissues from research autopsies of patients with and without GVHD, plus mouse models of GVHD. The human arm was conducted as a prospective observational study, and neither blinding nor randomization was performed.

Turning to this clone: There is no known antigen for this receptor. In this entry, gene names and germline sequences are mouse ones. Read coverage stops 1 residue before the CDR3 terminus; the germline J gene supplies the remainder.

The library was prepared using the immunoSEQ multiplex PCR assay. Adaptive Biotechnologies performed TCRbeta CDR3 sequencing at survey depth and reported CDR3 sequences, V/J genes, productive frequency, and template counts. Amplification of TCR beta CDR3 regions started from genomic DNA instead of RNA. The original pipeline was this. Pairwise repertoire overlap between tissues was quantified with Jensen-Shannon divergence, where 1 means complete divergence and 0 identical. Tissues were clustered by single-linkage agglomerative hierarchical clustering of pairwise JSD values and displayed as dendrograms. All patient samples were analyzed with GLIPH2 using simulation_depth 1000, kmer_min_depth 3 and cdr3_length_cutoff 8, and only groups containing more than two unique CDR3s were kept. A standardized tissue-overlap score was calculated by extrapolating Jaccard GLIPH-group overlap across patients to a standard repertoire size of 1000 clones. Linear mixed-effect models, with tissue as a fixed effect and individual as a random effect, were used to test how diversity related to clinical or experimental variables. In its TCRdb copy, this immuneACCESS table keeps in-frame sequences only and misses some clones. Where compared with another copy, unresolved V genes explain less than half of these, and the others have no known cause. That table is the source of V, J and clone size, and D and trimming were worked out from the DNA. In this sample the table shows around 9,300 clones, approximately 47% of which occur a single time. The ten largest clones represent approximately 7.4% of the sample.

The study at large found these results: Within patients, how anatomically similar tissues were was a major factor shaping TCR repertoire composition, regardless of disease or transplant status. The patient cohort was small and clinically heterogeneous, and sampling depth was acknowledged as a limitation. Only a few T cell clones appeared in more than one patient, yet motif-based clustering showed tissue-specific repertoire signatures that were shared between patients. Blood and spleen T cells captured only a limited portion of the TCR repertoire detected in tissues, in both patients and mice. The study did not determine which tissue TCRs were alloreactive or antigen-specific, and some clones might have been persisting host cells.

The sample's time point label is to be understood as: mouse harvest day 7 after allogeneic transplant. Each mouse graft consisted of 10^7 T-cell-depleted bone marrow cells plus 10^6 splenic CD5+ T cells and was given by tail vein injection. A major MHC-mismatch B6 (H2b) into BALB/c (H2d) model was used to model mouse GVHD, and tissues were profiled at day 7 or 14. On day 7 or 14 post-transplant, mouse tissues and retro-orbital blood were harvested with separate sterile tools for each animal, and livers were flushed beforehand. Before genomic DNA isolation with the DNeasy Blood & Tissue Kit, mouse tissues were minced with razor blades in buffered saline. V loses 1 base, J loses 4 bases, and the germline ends lie 6 bases apart. The CDR3 covers 13 residues, taking in both the cysteine and the phenylalanine. The 36 bases shown cover part of the CDR3, and their frame starts at base 1. CDR1 and CDR2, looked up from the germline V gene, are SGHSN and HYEKVE.

This sequence originates from a female BALB/c mouse given C57BL/6 T cells with graft-versus-host disease after an allogeneic hematopoietic cell transplant. Material: gut tissue. This chain joins TRBV12-1 to TRBJ1-4; TRBD1 might be the D gene, on 5 matching bases. The sequenced part of the CDR3 DNA is TGTGCCAGCTCTCTGGGGGGCAACGAAAGATTATTT. Its protein product is CASSLGGNERLF. The whole CDR3 region reads CASSLGGNERLFF.